This TCR beta chain was captured by sequencing in a study of blood T cell repertoires in COVID-19. On the study more broadly: The cDNA or gDNA used as material had been derived from T cells, B-cell-depleted T cells, or PBMCs.

Germline V gene data show CDR1 as SGHNT and CDR2 as YYREEE (reference sequence). The CDR3 sequence is 12 residues long. Trimming removed 4 bases from V and 8 bases from J; junction bases left unmatched: 3. As handled by the study authors: How many nucleated cells were present was estimated from reference gene primer amplification. Assay used: immunoSEQ multiplex PCR; TCRdb lists only in-frame clones, some missing. The V and J calls and clone size come from that table; D and trimming were worked out from the DNA. There are about 130,000 clones in the sample; roughly two thirds occur only once, and under 2.5% lies in the top ten.

Specimen: peripheral blood. The receptor was isolated from a woman aged 70-85 years with acute or convalescent COVID-19. The chain recombines TRBV5-4 with TRBJ1-2; TRBD1 matches 9 bases. DNA of the CDR3: TGTGCCAGCAGCAGACAGGGGGAGGGCTACACCTTC. Residues: CASSRQGEGYTF.